Below, 30 T cell receptor beta chains from the same sample are listed, as sequenced in a study of T cell responses to AZD1222 COVID-19 vaccine (dated by TCRdb to the early 2020s). Libraries were built with the immunoSEQ multiplex PCR assay. In its TCRdb copy, this immuneACCESS table keeps in-frame sequences only and misses some clones. Where compared with another copy, unresolved V genes explain less than half of these, and the others have no known cause. The sample table lists some 250,000 clones, about 94% of them with a count of one. The top ten hold approximately 0.52% of the sample. This specimen's time point label, interpreted: about 28 days (+/-7) after the second vaccine dose. Sequenced material: peripheral blood, taken 28 days after the second AZD1222 dose. The receptors stem from an adult who received the AZD1222 COVID-19 vaccine.

The chain recombines TRBV29-1 with TRBJ2-7, with 7 bases lining up with TRBD2. Germline values: CDR1 SQVTM, CDR2 ANQGSEA. The V gene end was trimmed by 1 base and the J gene end by 5 bases; junction bases not matched to a gene: 2. This CDR3 has 12 amino acids. CDR3 sequence reads: CSVEVLANEQYF. The DNA for the CDR3 is TGCAGCGTTGAAGTACTAGCGAACGAGCAGTACTTC.

The chain recombines TRBV2 with TRBJ2-1, with 9 positions matching TRBD1. V shed 6 bases, J shed 8 bases, and the junction held 14 bases outside the gene matches. This CDR3 is built from 16 residues. The germline V gene has CDR1 SNHLY and CDR2 FYNNEI. CDR3 loop: CASRLTTGTGLHEQFF. In DNA form, the CDR3 reads TGTGCCAGCAGGCTTACGACCGGGACAGGGTTACATGAGCAGTTCTTC.

The V gene is TRBV5-6, the J gene TRBJ2-7; D remains ambiguous. The CDR3 sequence is 11 residues long. The germline V gene has CDR1 SGHDT and CDR2 YYEEEE. V gave up 3 bases and J gave up 7 bases, with 8 bases separating them. The CDR3 DNA reads as TGTGCCAGCAGCTCCTGGCGAGAGCAGTACTTC. Encoded protein: CASSSWREQYF. Based on the CDR3 plus reference TRBV5-6 and TRBJ2-7, the full variable domain is DAGVTQSPTHLIKTRGQQVTLRCSPKSGHDTVSWYQQALGQGPQFIFQYYEEEERQRGNFPDRFSGHQFPNYSSELNVNALLLGDSALYLCASSSWREQYFGPGTRLTVT.

The V and J genes are TRBV2 and TRBJ1-6; no definite D call. Germline V gene sequence: CDR1 SNHLY, CDR2 FYNNEI. The V end was cut by 2 bases, the J end by 15 bases, with 8 bases between. The CDR3 has 11 residues. The CDR3 here is CASSELGHLHF. In nucleotides, the CDR3 is TGTGCCAGCAGTGAACTCGGGCACCTCCACTTT.

J is TRBJ2-3 and V is TRBV28; tentatively, D is TRBD2 (5 bases). Trimming left V 4 bases short and J 1 base short, with 15 bases between. The CDR3 is 16 residues long. Germline CDR1 reads MDHEN; CDR2 reads SYDVKM. CDR3 in amino acids: CASSWTYTVGTDTQYF. As DNA, the CDR3 is TGTGCCAGCAGTTGGACTTATACGGTGGGCACAGATACGCAGTATTTT.

This clone turned up a few times. The V gene is TRBV10-3, the J gene TRBJ1-2; 10 positions agree with TRBD1. The CDR3 has 15 residues. With 2 bases clipped from V and 4 bases from J, the junction kept 4 bases outside the gene matches. The germline CDR1 and CDR2 sequences are ENHRY and SYGVKD. The CDR3, as DNA: TGTGCCATCAGTGAGGGGACAGGGGTGGCCTATGGCTACACCTTC. The encoded protein is CAISEGTGVAYGYTF.

This clone was counted a single time. This chain joins TRBV28 and TRBJ2-7; D call uncertain. Per germline, CDR1 MDHEN and CDR2 SYDVKM. This CDR3 is built from 12 residues. The V end lost 5 bases, the J end lost 4 bases, and 9 bases lay between the germline ends. The CDR3: CASSEGPYEQYF. As DNA, the CDR3 is TGTGCCAGCAGTGAAGGACCGTACGAGCAGTACTTC.

The rearrangement links TRBV6-1 to TRBJ2-7, with D uncertain. The germline gives CDR1 MNHNS, CDR2 SASEGT. This CDR3 region has 13 residues. With 1 base removed from V and 9 bases from J, the gap between germline ends came to 13 bases. The CDR3 is CASSEGPSGVQYF. The CDR3 DNA reads TGTGCCAGCAGTGAAGGCCCCTCTGGGGTGCAGTACTTC.

The chain couples TRBV7-3 to TRBJ2-2; D possibly uses TRBD1 or TRBD2 (5 bases each). Trimming cost V 7 bases and J 7 bases, with 16 bases left between them. From germline, CDR1 is SGHTA and CDR2 FQGTGA. The CDR3 consists of 14 residues. The CDR3 here is CASNRGRGDGELFF. The CDR3 coding sequence is TGTGCCAGCAACCGCGGACGGGGCGACGGGGAGCTGTTTTTT.

J is TRBJ1-2 and V is TRBV11-3; no clear D gene. Trimming cost V 8 bases and J 4 bases, with 5 bases left between them. This CDR3 has 10 residues. Germline CDR1 SGHNT, CDR2 YENEEA. DNA of the CDR3: TGTGCCAGCCGCGGCTATGGCTACACCTTC. Residues: CASRGYGYTF.

The V call is TRBV7-3, the J call TRBJ1-1; 7 bases line up with TRBD1. J lost 5 bases, V lost 6 bases, and 12 bases had no gene match. Germline V gene data show CDR1 as SGHTA and CDR2 as FQGTGA. The CDR3 extends over 15 amino acids. CDR3 DNA: TGTGCCAGCAGTCTCACAGGGGCCGCGGGGACTGAAGCTTTCTTT. It codes for CASSLTGAAGTEAFF.

The V call is TRBV6-6, the J call TRBJ2-2, with D perhaps TRBD2 (6 bases). The CDR3 has 15 amino acids. Germline V gene lookup returns CDR1 MNHNY and CDR2 SVGAGI (reference sequence). The V end lost 5 bases, the J end lost 4 bases, and 14 bases lay between the germline ends. The CDR3 DNA reads TGTGCCAGCAGTCTCCGGAGGGTCGGCACCGGGGAGCTGTTTTTT. Translating it yields CASSLRRVGTGELFF.

The chain combines TRBV30 with TRBJ2-5, with D possibly TRBD2 on 7 matching bases. CDR1 and CDR2 (germline): GTSNPN, SVGIG (reference sequence). CDR3 length: 13 residues. The V and J ends lost 4 bases and 5 bases respectively, with 14 bases between them. CDR3 DNA sequence: TGTGCCTGGACCAAGGGGGGAGGGGAGACCCAGTACTTC. Its protein product is CAWTKGGGETQYF.

The CDR3 reads CASSQGTGGKDGYTF. DNA for the CDR3: TGTGCCAGCAGCCAAGGGACAGGGGGTAAGGATGGCTACACCTTC. The chain links TRBV3-1 (or the pseudogene TRBV3-2) to TRBJ1-2; 10 bases agree with TRBD1. J gave up 6 bases and V 1 base, and 5 bases lay outside the gene matches. The germline V gene has CDR1 LGHDT and CDR2 YNNKEL (reference sequence). The CDR3 consists of 15 residues.

The chain recombines TRBV2 with TRBJ1-1; the D is unclear. V dropped 7 bases and J dropped 11 bases, with 14 bases sitting between them. CDR3 length: 11 residues. Germline CDR1 SNHLY, CDR2 FYNNEI. The CDR3 protein is CASTPAGVAFF. The CDR3 DNA sequence: TGTGCCAGCACTCCGGCTGGGGTGGCTTTCTTT.

The rearrangement uses TRBV9 and TRBJ2-2; no definite D call. Germline CDR1 reads SGDLS; CDR2 reads YYNGEE. The CDR3 contains 15 residues. Trimming cost V 3 bases and J 0 bases, with 9 bases left between them. Here the CDR3 reads CASSALAANTGELFF. The CDR3 DNA sequence: TGTGCCAGCAGCGCCCTTGCGGCGAACACCGGGGAGCTGTTTTTT.

This clone came up once. This chain connects TRBV10-3 to TRBJ2-7, with 9 bases lining up with TRBD2. There are 13 residues in the CDR3. In germline, CDR1 is ENHRY, CDR2 SYGVKD. V was pared by 10 bases and J by 3 bases, with 7 bases of the junction left unmatched. The CDR3 DNA is TGTGCCACCGGGGGGACTAGCATCTACGAGCAGTACTTC. It codes for CATGGTSIYEQYF.

The chain carries TRBV2 and TRBJ2-7; TRBD2 matches at 11 bases. Trimming cost V 5 bases and J 3 bases; bases outside gene matches: 3. Germline CDR1 reads SNHLY; CDR2 reads FYNNEI. This CDR3 has 14 residues. CDR3 DNA sequence: TGTGCCAGCAGTCTAGCGGGGGGACTCTACGAGCAGTACTTC. Amino acid sequence: CASSLAGGLYEQYF.

Concerning this clone itself: The sample holds other DNA sequences that translate to the same CDR3. V gene TRBV7-9 combines with J gene TRBJ1-5; D may be TRBD1 (5 bases). Germline V CDR1 and CDR2: SEHNR, FQNEAQ (reference sequence). The V end lost 5 bases, the J end lost 0 bases, and 8 bases lay between the germline ends. The CDR3 spans 14 residues. As DNA, the CDR3 is TGTGCCAGCAGCCCTGACAGTAGCAATCAGCCCCAGCATTTT. This gives the protein CASSPDSSNQPQHF.

The chain links TRBV6-2 or TRBV6-3 to TRBJ1-1; TRBD1 matches at 7 bases. Germline assignment: CDR1 MNHEY and CDR2 SVGEGT. CDR3 size: 14 residues. J gave up 1 base and V 4 bases, and 3 bases lay outside the gene matches. The CDR3 protein is CASSWGTANTEAFF. For the CDR3, the DNA is TGTGCCAGCAGTTGGGGGACAGCGAACACTGAAGCTTTCTTT.

V gene TRBV9 combines with J gene TRBJ2-2, with D hard to call. This CDR3 is built from 13 residues. The V gene's germline CDR1 is SGDLS and CDR2 YYNGEE. Trimming cost V 1 base and J 6 bases, with 7 bases left between them. CDR3 residues: CASSVQASGELFF. CDR3 nucleotides: TGTGCCAGCAGCGTACAGGCGTCCGGGGAGCTGTTTTTT. The full variable domain, rest sourced from reference TRBV9 and TRBJ2-2, is DSGVTQTPKHLITATGQRVTLRCSPRSGDLSVYWYQQSLDQGLQFLIQYYNGEERAKGNILERFSAQQFPDLHSELNLSSLELGDSALYFCASSVQASGELFFGEGSRLTVL.

Here the CDR3 reads CASSQAALSWQYF. CDR3 nucleotide sequence: TGTGCCAGCAGCCAAGCCGCATTGAGTTGGCAGTACTTC. The V gene is TRBV4-2, the J gene TRBJ2-7; D not certain. With 1 base removed from V and 9 bases from J, the gap between germline ends came to 13 bases. CDR3 length: 13 amino acids. CDR1 LGHNA and CDR2 YNFKEQ come from the germline V gene.

This chain connects TRBV24-1 to TRBJ2-2, with TRBD1 identical over 9 bases. V dropped 4 bases and J dropped 8; count of bases not matched to a gene: 7. CDR1 KGHDR and CDR2 SFDVKD come from the germline V gene. The CDR3 has 15 residues. Here the CDR3 reads CATSDPGQGGGELFF. The CDR3 DNA reads as TGTGCCACCAGTGACCCGGGACAGGGAGGGGGGGAGCTGTTTTTT.

The CDR3 DNA reads TGTGCCAGCAGCCAATACGGCTATGGCTACACCTTC. This translates into CASSQYGYGYTF. The rearrangement links TRBV3-1 (or the pseudogene TRBV3-2) to TRBJ1-2; D unresolved. Germline V CDR1 and CDR2: LGHDT, YNNKEL (reference sequence). V lost 2 bases and J 4 bases, leaving 5 bases between the germline ends. The CDR3 extends over 12 amino acids.

J is TRBJ2-4 and V is TRBV28; D may be TRBD1 (5 bases). This CDR3 has 17 amino acids. Germline V gene sequence: CDR1 MDHEN, CDR2 SYDVKM. Trimming stripped 4 bases from V and 0 bases from J, with 16 bases between. The CDR3 nucleotides read TGTGCCAGCAGTTACCGCACAGGAATACGAGCCAAAAACATTCAGTACTTC. Translating it yields CASSYRTGIRAKNIQYF.

The V call is TRBV12-3 or TRBV12-4, the J call TRBJ1-2, with no clear D. With 2 bases removed from V and 6 bases from J, the gap between germline ends came to 7 bases. The CDR3 loop spans 12 amino acids. The CDR3 reads CASSLRGNGYTF. CDR3 DNA: TGTGCCAGCAGTTTAAGAGGGAATGGCTACACCTTC.

The chain joins TRBV14 to TRBJ1-6, with a possible D match to TRBD1 (5 bases). Germline loops: CDR1 SGHDN, CDR2 FVKESK. V was clipped by 3 bases and J by 1 base, with 7 bases between them. The CDR3 contains 15 residues. CDR3 protein: CASSQGGSYNSPLHF. The DNA for the CDR3 is TGTGCCAGCAGCCAGGGGGGATCCTATAATTCACCCCTCCACTTT. Drawing the rest from reference TRBV14 and TRBJ1-6, the complete variable domain is EAGVTQFPSHSVIEKGQTVTLRCDPISGHDNLYWYRRVMGKEIKFLLHFVKESKQDESGMPNNRFLAERTGGTYSTLKVQPAELEDSGVYFCASSQGGSYNSPLHFGNGTRLTVT.

J is TRBJ2-2 and V is TRBV9; tentative D call: TRBD1 (5 bases). Trimming stripped 4 bases from V and 4 bases from J, with 14 bases between. This CDR3 contains 15 residues. Germline CDR1 reads SGDLS; CDR2 reads YYNGEE. DNA for the CDR3: TGTGCCAGCAGCCTCAGGGCAGGATCCACCGGGGAGCTGTTTTTT. Protein product: CASSLRAGSTGELFF.

The V call is TRBV10-3, the J call TRBJ1-2, with 9 bases matching TRBD1. V dropped 5 bases and J dropped 0; count of bases not matched to a gene: 7. This CDR3 contains 16 residues. Germline CDR1 ENHRY, CDR2 SYGVKD. Written as DNA, the CDR3 is TGTGCCATCAGTAAACAGGGGGCCGCGGCTAACTATGGCTACACCTTC. This codes for CAISKQGAAANYGYTF.

This clone was found once. V usage is TRBV9 and J usage is TRBJ2-3; D is ambiguous. V lost 7 bases and J lost 4, with 13 bases in between. CDR3 length: 13 amino acids. Germline V CDR1 and CDR2: SGDLS, YYNGEE. Written as DNA, the CDR3 is TGTGCCAGCGGGATGTCTATGGCAGATACGCAGTATTTT. Protein: CASGMSMADTQYF.